This paragraph reports one T cell receptor (beta chain). Trimming removed 4 bases at V and 5 bases at J, with 11 bases between. Germline-derived CDR1 and CDR2 are SGHAT and FQNNGV. This CDR3 has 13 amino acids. This sample was taken from a study of shared clonotypes between healthy human individuals. Generated by immunoSEQ multiplex PCR, the TCRdb table keeps only in-frame clones and is missing some. Of hundreds of thousands of clones listed, roughly 80% are singletons. The sequencing sample was made of PBMCs. This sequence was found in a woman in her forties in good health. Some clones in this sample may be carry-over from other donors' samples. The chain uses TRBV11-2 and TRBJ2-5, with D perhaps TRBD2 (6 bases). Here the CDR3 DNA reads TGTGCCAGCAGCTACGGGGCGGGGGAGACCCAGTACTTC. Amino acids: CASSYGAGETQYF.